The 29 T cell receptor beta chains reported below all come from one sample, sequenced in a study of blood T cell repertoires in COVID-19. Only in-frame clones appear in the TCRdb table, and some are missing; sequencing was by immunoSEQ multiplex PCR. Of approximately 20,000 clones listed, 70% to 85% are singletons. What was sequenced was peripheral blood. All receptors come from a human donor in a cohort sampled during active COVID-19.

The rearrangement joins TRBV7-7 to TRBJ2-5; TRBD1 matches at 7 bases. Trimming removed 3 bases from V and 4 bases from J; junction bases left unmatched: 2. The germline CDR1 and CDR2 sequences are SSHAT and FNYEAQ (reference sequence). This CDR3 region has 13 residues. The CDR3 DNA follows: TGTGCCAGCAGCTTGAACAGGGGAGAGACCCAGTACTTC. It translates to CASSLNRGETQYF. The variable domain in full, with the rest retrieved from reference TRBV7-7 and TRBJ2-5, is GAGVSQSPRYKVTKRGQDVTLRCDPISSHATLYWYQQALGQGPEFLTYFNYEAQPDKSGLPSDRFSAERPEGSISTLTIQRTEQRDSAMYRCASSLNRGETQYFGPGTRLLVL.

This chain connects TRBV5-4 to TRBJ2-2, with D possibly being TRBD2 (6 bases). The CDR3 is 16 amino acids. V was cut by 4 bases and J by 4 bases, with 17 bases left in between. Germline CDR1 is SGHNT and CDR2 is YYREEE (reference sequence). Written as DNA, the CDR3 is TGTGCCAGCAGCGCGGGAAGAGCGGGCCCCACCGGGGAGCTGTTTTTT. Its translation is CASSAGRAGPTGELFF.

V gene TRBV24-1 combines with J gene TRBJ2-5, with 10 bases aligning to TRBD1. J gave up 5 bases and V 4 bases, and 6 bases lay outside the gene matches. In germline, CDR1 is KGHDR, CDR2 SFDVKD. This CDR3 is 15 amino acids long. The CDR3 DNA follows: TGTGCCACCAGTGAAAGGACAGGGGGGGTTGAGACCCAGTACTTC. It is translated as CATSERTGGVETQYF.

This clone was seen just once. The CDR3 region has the DNA TGTGCCAGCAGTGTAGCGGGAGGGAACACCGGGGAGCTGTTTTTT. Translated, it gives CASSVAGGNTGELFF. The rearrangement links TRBV6-2 or TRBV6-3 to TRBJ2-2; 10 bases agree with TRBD2. This CDR3 is 15 amino acids long. Germline assignment: CDR1 MNHEY and CDR2 SVGEGT. The V segment lost 5 bases and the J segment 1 base; nucleotides outside the gene matches: 1.

This clone was picked up a small number of times. The V call is TRBV7-6, the J call TRBJ2-7, with 13 bases matching TRBD2. The trim removed 4 bases at V and 1 base at J, leaving 7 bases unmatched. In germline, CDR1 is SGHVS, CDR2 FNYEAQ. The CDR3 runs to 17 residues. This chain's CDR3 is CASSSGTSGTVSYEQYF. DNA of the CDR3: TGTGCCAGCAGCTCCGGGACTAGCGGGACCGTTTCCTACGAGCAGTACTTC.

The chain couples TRBV30 to TRBJ2-2; possible D gene TRBD1, 6 bases. The V gene lost 5 bases and the J gene lost 4 bases, with 14 bases spanning the gap. In germline, CDR1 is GTSNPN, CDR2 SVGIG (reference sequence). The CDR3 is 14 amino acids. The DNA of the CDR3 is TGTGCCTGGGTTAGACAGGCGACCACCGGGGAGCTGTTTTTT. Its protein product is CAWVRQATTGELFF.

This rearrangement joins TRBV6-4 to TRBJ2-3; D possibly corresponds to TRBD2 (7 bases). Trimming pared 5 bases from V and 4 bases from J, leaving 10 bases between. CDR3 length: 13 amino acids. Germline loops: CDR1 MRHNA, CDR2 SNTAGT. For the CDR3, the DNA is TGTGCCAGCAGTCAAGGGGGGGCAGATACGCAGTATTTT. Encoded protein: CASSQGGADTQYF.

This clone has a single count. This chain connects TRBV6-1 to TRBJ2-5; 7 bases are a match to TRBD1. Germline-derived CDR1 and CDR2 are MNHNS and SASEGT. The CDR3 spans 14 residues. V dropped 3 bases and J dropped 3; count of bases not matched to a gene: 4. The CDR3 reads CASSDGQEEETQYF. The CDR3 nucleotides are TGTGCCAGCAGTGACGGACAGGAAGAAGAGACCCAGTACTTC.

The rearrangement uses TRBV5-6 and TRBJ1-2; TRBD1 agrees at 7 bases. This CDR3 contains 14 residues. Trimming took 3 bases from V and 4 from J; bases not matched to a gene: 6. CDR1 and CDR2 from the germline V gene are SGHDT and YYEEEE. The CDR3 coding sequence is TGTGCCAGCAGCTGGGACAGCAGAAGCTATGGCTACACCTTC. This encodes CASSWDSRSYGYTF.

This clone rates as large. V gene TRBV28 combines with J gene TRBJ1-2; D is undetermined. The CDR3 loop spans 15 amino acids. The V gene lost 2 bases and the J gene lost 4 bases, with 14 bases spanning the gap. From germline, CDR1 is MDHEN and CDR2 SYDVKM. The CDR3, as DNA: TGTGCCAGCAGTTTAGTGGCCCTCGAGGGCTATGGCTACACCTTC. Translation: CASSLVALEGYGYTF.

V usage is TRBV25-1 and J usage is TRBJ2-7; 9 positions agree with TRBD1. The V gene's germline CDR1 is MGHDK and CDR2 SYGVNS. J was trimmed by 6 bases and V by 5 bases; bases with no gene match: 14. This CDR3 is 16 amino acids long. The chain's CDR3 is CASSTLNPGQGLEQYF. Here the CDR3 DNA reads TGTGCCAGCAGTACGCTTAATCCGGGACAGGGCCTCGAGCAGTACTTC.

The J gene is TRBJ2-5, the V gene TRBV27, with D perhaps TRBD1 (7 bases). V shed 8 bases and J shed 3 bases, with 16 bases lying between them. Germline CDR1 reads MNHEY; CDR2 reads SMNVEV (reference sequence). The CDR3 consists of 14 residues. The CDR3 DNA is TGTGCCAGCTGGACCCCCAGGGGGGAAGAGACCCAGTACTTC. Translation: CASWTPRGEETQYF.

The chain joins TRBV12-2 to TRBJ2-7; the table's D call TRBD2 went unverified against the DNA. TRBV12-2 constitutes a pseudogene. This CDR3 is 14 amino acids long. DNA for the CDR3: TGTGCAAGTCGCTTAGCGCGGCTTTCTCCCGAGCAGTACTTC. Its protein is CASRLARLSPEQYF.

This clone was picked up one time. The chain couples TRBV6-6 to TRBJ1-1; no firm D call. CDR1 is MNHNY and CDR2 is SVGAGI in the germline V gene (reference sequence). Trimming shortened V by 8 bases and J by 0 bases, and 13 bases separated the two germline ends. There are 14 residues in the CDR3. Here the CDR3 reads CASSLRNLNTEAFF. The CDR3, as DNA: TGTGCCAGCTCCCTCAGAAACCTGAACACTGAAGCTTTCTTT.

The rearrangement links TRBV6-4 to TRBJ2-3; TRBD1 aligns across 8 bases. This CDR3 spans 15 amino acids. The V segment lost 6 bases and the J segment 0 bases; nucleotides outside the gene matches: 5. Looked up from germline, CDR1 is MRHNA and CDR2 is SNTAGT. CDR3 loop: CASRRRDRSTDTQYF. CDR3 DNA sequence: TGTGCCAGCAGACGCCGGGACAGGAGCACAGATACGCAGTATTTT.

This chain links TRBV28 with TRBJ2-1; 10 bases agree with TRBD2. Trimming took 7 bases from V and 6 from J; bases not matched to a gene: 12. This CDR3 region has 16 residues. CDR1 is MDHEN, CDR2 SYDVKM, per germline. This chain's CDR3 is CASTPTRTSGFNEQFF. The CDR3 bases are TGTGCCAGCACCCCAACTAGGACTAGCGGTTTCAATGAGCAGTTCTTC.

This chain links TRBV11-2 with TRBJ2-1; 7 bases agree with TRBD2. V lost 4 bases to trimming and J lost 2 bases; unmatched junction nucleotides: 5. The CDR3 is 15 amino acids. Germline CDR1 and CDR2: SGHAT and FQNNGV. CDR3 DNA sequence: TGTGCCAGCAGCTGGAGCGGGAACACCTACAATGAGCAGTTCTTC. It yields the protein CASSWSGNTYNEQFF. Combining the CDR3 with reference TRBV11-2 and TRBJ2-1 gives the whole variable domain EAGVAQSPRYKIIEKRQSVAFWCNPISGHATLYWYQQILGQGPKLLIQFQNNGVVDDSQLPKDRFSAERLKGVDSTLKIQPAKLEDSAVYLCASSWSGNTYNEQFFGPGTRLTVL.

The CDR3 region is CATSRDATGAYGYTF. As DNA, the CDR3 is TGTGCCACCAGCAGGGATGCCACAGGGGCCTATGGCTACACCTTC. The V and J genes are TRBV15 and TRBJ1-2, with 7 nucleotides matching TRBD1. CDR1 is LNHNV, CDR2 YYDKDF, per germline (reference sequence). The CDR3 has 15 amino acids. The trim removed 3 bases at V and 4 bases at J, leaving 8 bases unmatched. The full variable domain, in which reference TRBV15 and TRBJ1-2 provide the parts outside the CDR3, is DAMVIQNPRYQVTQFGKPVTLSCSQTLNHNVMYWYQQKSSQAPKLLFHYYDKDFNNEADTPDNFQSRRPNTSFCFLDIRSPGLGDTAMYLCATSRDATGAYGYTFGSGTRLTVV.

The chain couples TRBV7-8 to TRBJ2-6, with 8 bases aligning to TRBD1. Germline CDR1 SGHVS, CDR2 FQNEAQ. V trimming: 6 bases; J trimming: 2 bases; junction bases outside the gene matches: 15. This CDR3 region has 19 residues. CDR3 in amino acids: CASRPVIQNRGTGANVLTF. The DNA for the CDR3 is TGTGCCAGCAGGCCCGTTATCCAGAACAGGGGGACTGGGGCCAACGTCCTGACTTTC.

The chain uses TRBV29-1 and TRBJ2-7, with TRBD2 identical over 7 bases. CDR3 size: 12 residues. After removal of 4 bases from V and 6 bases from J, the junction contained 6 bases not matched to a gene. The germline V gene has CDR1 SQVTM and CDR2 ANQGSEA. The CDR3 nucleotides are TGCAGCGTTGTTTGGCGGGAGCCCGAGCAGTACTTC. It codes for CSVVWREPEQYF.

The chain combines TRBV6-4 with TRBJ2-1; 10 nucleotides match TRBD2. The CDR3 is 15 amino acids. V shed 6 bases and J 5 bases; nucleotides not matched to a gene: 7. The V gene's germline CDR1 is MRHNA and CDR2 SNTAGT. The CDR3 nucleotides are TGTGCCAGCAGCCCCCTAGCGGGAGCGGACAATGAGCAGTTCTTC. It is translated as CASSPLAGADNEQFF.

The chain carries TRBV27 and TRBJ1-1; no firm D call. CDR1 is MNHEY, CDR2 SMNVEV, per germline (reference sequence). The CDR3 runs to 11 residues. V was shortened by 5 bases and J by 7 bases, with 8 bases between the two germline ends. CDR3 protein: CASSREGEAFF. CDR3 in DNA: TGTGCCAGCAGTCGGGAGGGTGAAGCTTTCTTT.

The chain couples TRBV4-2 to TRBJ2-7, with 9 bases matching TRBD1. With 3 bases clipped from V and 0 bases from J, the junction kept 15 bases outside the gene matches. This CDR3 has 19 residues. Germline lookup yields CDR1 LGHNA and CDR2 YNFKEQ. CDR3 nucleotide sequence: TGTGCCAGCAGCCAGTCCCCTATACAGGGGGCCAAAAACTCCTACGAGCAGTACTTC. Residues: CASSQSPIQGAKNSYEQYF.

V usage is TRBV5-4 and J usage is TRBJ2-2; a weak D match, TRBD2 (5 bases). Germline V gene lookup returns CDR1 SGHNT and CDR2 YYREEE (reference sequence). The CDR3 consists of 15 residues. Trimming removed 4 bases at V and 8 bases at J, with 18 bases between. Here the CDR3 DNA reads TGTGCCAGCAGCGGAGGCTACACTAGTACTGGGGAGCTGTTTTTT. It yields the protein CASSGGYTSTGELFF. The complete variable domain, with remaining parts taken from reference TRBV5-4 and TRBJ2-2, reads ETGVTQSPTHLIKTRGQQVTLRCSSQSGHNTVSWYQQALGQGPQFIFQYYREEENGRGNFPPRFSGLQFPNYSSELNVNALELDDSALYLCASSGGYTSTGELFFGEGSRLTVL.

The V gene is TRBV6-5, the J gene TRBJ2-7, with a tentative D call TRBD2 (6 bases). The V end lost 7 bases, the J end lost 3 bases, and 16 bases lay between the germline ends. CDR1 is MNHEY, CDR2 SVGAGI, per germline. This CDR3 comprises 14 residues. This chain's CDR3 is CASTGTAGDYEQYF. CDR3 coding DNA: TGTGCCAGCACCGGGACTGCAGGTGACTACGAGCAGTACTTC.

The chain combines TRBV6-5 with TRBJ1-5; D is uncertain. The CDR3 is 14 residues long. CDR1 and CDR2 from the germline V gene are MNHEY and SVGAGI. V shed 0 bases and J shed 7 bases, with 10 bases lying between them. The CDR3, as DNA: TGTGCCAGCAGTTACTCTATTGGGCTCCAGCCCCAGCATTTT. The encoded protein is CASSYSIGLQPQHF.

The chain is built from TRBV2 and TRBJ1-2, with D maybe TRBD1 (5 bases). The V gene lost 5 bases and the J gene lost 5 bases, with 9 bases spanning the gap. In germline, CDR1 is SNHLY, CDR2 FYNNEI. The CDR3 length is 12 residues. DNA for the CDR3: TGTGCCAGCAGTCTGGGGCAGTATGGCTACACCTTC. It codes for CASSLGQYGYTF.

This rearrangement joins TRBV24-1 to TRBJ2-7; 10 bases line up with TRBD2. This CDR3 spans 16 amino acids. J lost 3 bases, V lost 5 bases, and 9 bases had no gene match. Germline V lookup: CDR1 KGHDR, CDR2 SFDVKD. This chain's CDR3 is CATSVAGASGSYEQYF. The CDR3 DNA sequence: TGTGCCACCAGTGTTGCGGGGGCTAGCGGGAGCTACGAGCAGTACTTC.

The gene calls are TRBV11-2 and TRBJ2-3; 10 nucleotides line up with TRBD1. The CDR3 spans 15 residues. Germline V gene data show CDR1 as SGHAT and CDR2 as FQNNGV. With V trimmed by 5 bases and J by 2 bases, 4 bases remained unmatched. CDR3 nucleotides: TGTGCCAGCAGCCCGGGACAGGGGCACACAGATACGCAGTATTTT. It specifies CASSPGQGHTDTQYF.